The subject of this entry is one T cell receptor (beta chain). Germline assignment: CDR1 SGHKS and CDR2 YYEKEE (reference sequence). Trimming shortened V by 0 bases and J by 5 bases, and 11 bases separated the two germline ends. This CDR3 comprises 15 residues. This entry belongs to a study of cytomegalovirus exposure and HLA in healthy donors. PCR primers comprised 60 Vbeta and 13 Jbeta primers. Using immunoSEQ multiplex PCR, the repertoire was profiled, and TCRdb retains in-frame clones only, with some absent. The table has 170,000 or so clones, 75% to 85% seen once; the top ten hold about 0.64%. This TCR was sampled from a boy aged 5-17 years in good health and CMV-seronegative. Material for sequencing was PBMCs. The V call is TRBV5-5, the J call TRBJ1-4; D not certain. CDR3: CASSLAGNGNEKLFF. The CDR3 DNA reads as TGTGCCAGCAGCTTGGCCGGGAATGGCAATGAAAAACTGTTTTTT.